The T cell receptor (beta chain) under discussion was sequenced for a study of OX40 agonist ivuxolimab in advanced cancers. Looking at the study overall: Participants averaged roughly 57 years of age (range about 23 to 80) and were around 85% male. The study reported partial responses in three patients: one hepatocellular carcinoma, two cutaneous melanoma. Overall study results and limits: Some patients without response likewise showed low normalized clonal expansion.

To note about this clone: Its antigen is currently unknown.

This CDR3 contains 11 residues. Germline-derived CDR1 and CDR2 are MGHDK and SYGVNS. Trimming removed 6 bases from V and 11 bases from J, with 13 bases in between. The assay was immunoSEQ multiplex PCR, and TCRdb's table has in-frame clones only and misses some. The sample yields tens of thousands of clones, about four fifths seen once. On cycle 4 day 1 and cycle 7 day 1, as well as at baseline, blood was sampled. The sample in question was CD4+ or CD8+ T cells sorted from blood, obtained in a trial of the OX40 agonist ivuxolimab. The chain combines TRBV25-1 with TRBJ1-1; D is undetermined. This TCR was sampled from an adult with an advanced solid tumor such as melanoma, head and neck, liver or kidney cancer. The CDR3 reads CASRHPTAAFF. The CDR3, as DNA: TGTGCCAGCAGACACCCCACGGCGGCTTTCTTT.